The clone carrying this T cell receptor beta chain has just a few counts. No antigen is known for it. In the PCR, 60 Vbeta and 13 Jbeta primers were used. Repertoires were generated with immunoSEQ multiplex PCR, while TCRdb's copy carries only in-frame clones and drops some. The profile shows about 120,000 clones, about 8% of them singletons. The data stem from a study of cytomegalovirus exposure and HLA in healthy donors. Study findings and constraints: For most TCR beta V segments, an earlier analysis put the productive rate at about 90% or about 30% of the time. The likely origin of a cluster of highly shared sequence variants was a sequencing artifact.

CDR3 length: 11 residues. V lost 1 base and J lost 8, with 6 bases in between. The germline gives CDR1 SGHDT, CDR2 YYEEEE. V and J are TRBV5-6 and TRBJ1-2; D not certain. The clonotype was recovered from a woman between 40 and 50 years old in good health and CMV-seropositive. Sequenced: PBMCs. In DNA, the CDR3 is TGTGCCAGCAGCTTGACAGCCGGCTACACCTTC. It specifies CASSLTAGYTF.